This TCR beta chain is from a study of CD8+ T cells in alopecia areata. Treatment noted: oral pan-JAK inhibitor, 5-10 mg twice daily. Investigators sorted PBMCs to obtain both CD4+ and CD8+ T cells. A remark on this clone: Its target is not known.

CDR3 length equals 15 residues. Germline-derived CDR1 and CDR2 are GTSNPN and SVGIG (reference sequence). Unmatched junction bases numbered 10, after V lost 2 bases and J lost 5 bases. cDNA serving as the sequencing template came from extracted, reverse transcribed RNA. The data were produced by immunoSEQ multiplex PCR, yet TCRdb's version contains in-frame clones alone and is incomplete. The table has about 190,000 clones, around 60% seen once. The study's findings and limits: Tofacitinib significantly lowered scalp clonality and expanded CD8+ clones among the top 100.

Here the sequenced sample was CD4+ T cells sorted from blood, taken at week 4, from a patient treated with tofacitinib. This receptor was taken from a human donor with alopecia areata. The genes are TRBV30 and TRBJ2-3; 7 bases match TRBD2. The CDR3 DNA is TGTGCCTGGAGTAGGGGCGGGAGATTAGGAGATACGCAGTATTTT. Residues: CAWSRGGRLGDTQYF.